These 27 T cell receptor beta chains share one sample of origin, sequenced in a study of blood T cell repertoires in COVID-19. The data were produced by immunoSEQ multiplex PCR, yet TCRdb's version contains in-frame clones alone and is incomplete. This sample has 130,000 or so clones, with more than 70% found just once. Input material: peripheral blood. The source of these receptors is a human donor in a cohort sampled during active COVID-19.

The chain is built from TRBV7-2 and TRBJ2-7; possible D gene TRBD2, 5 bases. From germline, CDR1 is SGHTA and CDR2 FQGNSA. The V end was cut by 5 bases, the J end by 0 bases, with 14 bases between. The CDR3 loop spans 15 amino acids. This chain's CDR3 is CASSLRGGNSYEQYF. The CDR3 DNA reads TGTGCCAGCAGCCTCCGGGGTGGAAACTCCTACGAGCAGTACTTC. Filled out from reference TRBV7-2 and TRBJ2-7, the complete variable domain reads GAGVSQSPSNKVTEKGKDVELRCDPISGHTALYWYRQSLGQGLEFLIYFQGNSAPDKSGLPSDRFSAERTGGSVSTLTIQRTQQEDSAVYLCASSLRGGNSYEQYFGPGTRLTVT.

A few counts support this clone. The chain uses TRBV30 and TRBJ1-5, with D tentatively TRBD1 (5 bases). The CDR3 is made up of 13 amino acids. Germline lookup yields CDR1 GTSNPN and CDR2 SVGIG (reference sequence). Trimming removed 1 base from V and 6 bases from J, with 10 bases in between. For the CDR3, the DNA is TGTGCCTGGAGTGAGGGGCTGAGTCAGCCCCAGCATTTT. As protein: CAWSEGLSQPQHF.

The J gene is TRBJ2-5, the V gene TRBV15; 13 positions match TRBD2. The CDR3 sequence is 15 residues long. V lost 5 bases to trimming and J lost 5 bases; unmatched junction nucleotides: 5. Per germline, CDR1 LNHNV and CDR2 YYDKDF (reference sequence). This CDR3 is CATSELAGGIETQYF. The CDR3 DNA reads as TGTGCCACCAGCGAACTAGCGGGAGGGATCGAGACCCAGTACTTC.

V is TRBV13 and J is TRBJ2-7; possible D gene TRBD2, 5 bases. This CDR3 spans 14 amino acids. Germline V gene data show CDR1 as PRHDT and CDR2 as FYEKMQ (reference sequence). Trimming took 6 bases from V and 5 from J, leaving 17 bases between them. This chain's CDR3 is CASSFREERDEQYF. The CDR3 coding sequence is TGTGCCAGCAGTTTCCGGGAAGAAAGGGACGAGCAGTACTTC.

The chain couples TRBV6-6 to TRBJ2-7, with unresolved D. Trimming took 7 bases from V and 6 from J, leaving 10 bases between them. In germline, CDR1 is MNHNY, CDR2 SVGAGI (reference sequence). The CDR3 sequence is 11 residues long. CDR3 coding DNA: TGTGCCAGCAAATACACGGGCGAGCAGTACTTC. Residues: CASKYTGEQYF.

This sequence joins TRBV7-9 and TRBJ2-7; the match to TRBD1 covers 7 bases. The CDR3 sequence is 18 residues long. After removal of 5 bases from V and 0 bases from J, the junction contained 16 bases not matched to a gene. Germline values: CDR1 SEHNR, CDR2 FQNEAQ (reference sequence). CDR3 in DNA: TGTGCCAGCAGCCCCCGGACAGGCATTACTAAAAGCTCCTACGAGCAGTACTTC. It specifies CASSPRTGITKSSYEQYF. Full variable domain (rest looked up from reference TRBV7-9 and TRBJ2-7): DTGVSQNPRHKITKRGQNVTFRCDPISEHNRLYWYRQTLGQGPEFLTYFQNEAQLEKSRLLSDRFSAERPKGSFSTLEIQRTEQGDSAMYLCASSPRTGITKSSYEQYFGPGTRLTVT.

This chain links TRBV27 with TRBJ1-5, with 7 nucleotides matching TRBD1. CDR3 length: 14 amino acids. Trimming cost V 3 bases and J 6 bases; bases outside gene matches: 5. Germline CDR1 and CDR2: MNHEY and SMNVEV (reference sequence). CDR3 sequence (DNA): TGTGCCAGCAGTTTTAGGGGGCCCAGTCAGCCCCAGCATTTT. Its translation: CASSFRGPSQPQHF.

This clone was recorded once. This chain uses TRBV6-4 with TRBJ2-6; 8 nucleotides match TRBD1. CDR3 size: 17 residues. In germline, CDR1 is MRHNA, CDR2 SNTAGT. V lost 4 bases, J lost 0 bases, and 5 bases stayed unmatched. CDR3 in amino acids: CASSAKGQDSGANVLTF. In DNA, the CDR3 is TGTGCCAGCAGTGCCAAGGGACAGGACTCTGGGGCCAACGTCCTGACTTTC.

The chain uses TRBV7-2 and TRBJ2-1, with 9 bases identical to TRBD2. Germline V gene lookup returns CDR1 SGHTA and CDR2 FQGNSA. The CDR3 sequence is 15 residues long. J was trimmed by 2 bases and V by 4 bases; bases with no gene match: 3. The DNA for the CDR3 is TGTGCCAGCAGCTCGGGACTAGCAGCCTACAATGAGCAGTTCTTC. This gives the protein CASSSGLAAYNEQFF.

The chain recombines TRBV5-6 with TRBJ2-7, with 11 bases identical to TRBD2. The CDR3 length is 15 residues. Germline loops: CDR1 SGHDT, CDR2 YYEEEE. The V and J ends lost 4 bases and 4 bases, in that order; junction bases with no gene match: 7. CDR3: CASSPGLAELYEQYF. The DNA for the CDR3 is TGTGCCAGCAGCCCGGGACTAGCGGAACTTTACGAGCAGTACTTC.

The V gene is TRBV12-3 or TRBV12-4, the J gene TRBJ1-2, with D hard to call. Trimming took off 3 bases at V and 8 bases at J, with 10 bases between the two ends. CDR3 length: 12 amino acids. The CDR3 protein is CASSLAGLGYTF. The CDR3 coding sequence is TGTGCCAGCAGTTTGGCCGGGTTGGGCTACACCTTC.

The chain combines TRBV11-2 with TRBJ1-4; D is undetermined. Germline CDR1 reads SGHAT; CDR2 reads FQNNGV. The CDR3 totals 15 residues. Trimming removed 4 bases from V and 0 bases from J, with 9 bases in between. In nucleotides, the CDR3 is TGTGCCAGCAGCTCACCCGGGACAACTAATGAAAAACTGTTTTTT. Residues: CASSSPGTTNEKLFF.

This chain connects TRBV11-3 to TRBJ1-1; D might be TRBD1 (6 bases). The CDR3 covers 14 residues. In germline, CDR1 is SGHNT, CDR2 YENEEA. With 8 bases removed from V and 1 base from J, the gap between germline ends came to 14 bases. The CDR3 loop reads CASLGGEQNTEAFF. CDR3 bases: TGTGCCAGCCTAGGGGGGGAGCAGAACACTGAAGCTTTCTTT.

The chain combines TRBV7-8 with TRBJ1-5; the D gene is possibly TRBD1 (6 bases). With 5 bases removed from V and 0 bases from J, the gap between germline ends came to 17 bases. The V gene's germline CDR1 is SGHVS and CDR2 FQNEAQ. CDR3 length: 17 residues. The CDR3 region has the DNA TGTGCCAGCAGCCCTAGGGGGGGGCAGGGTAGCAATCAGCCCCAGCATTTT. Its protein is CASSPRGGQGSNQPQHF.

J is TRBJ2-7 and V is TRBV2; 9 nucleotides match TRBD2. The length of the CDR3 is 15 residues. CDR1 is SNHLY and CDR2 is FYNNEI in the germline V gene. V dropped 6 bases and J dropped 7; count of bases not matched to a gene: 13. This CDR3 is CASRLGSGRSVEQYF. In DNA form, the CDR3 reads TGTGCCAGCAGGCTCGGCAGCGGGAGGTCGGTGGAGCAGTACTTC.

The chain links TRBV7-9 to TRBJ2-7; TRBD1 matches at 9 bases. CDR1 SEHNR and CDR2 FQNEAQ come from the germline V gene (reference sequence). Trimming removed 4 bases from V and 9 bases from J; junction bases left unmatched: 10. The CDR3 sequence is 14 residues long. The CDR3 region is CASSSPGQGLRQYF. As DNA, the CDR3 is TGTGCCAGCAGCTCTCCGGGACAGGGTTTAAGGCAGTACTTC.

The chain employs TRBV6-4 and TRBJ2-3; D may be TRBD2 (6 bases). The CDR3 is 15 residues long. Germline CDR1 MRHNA, CDR2 SNTAGT. V shed 3 bases and J shed 2 bases, with 12 bases lying between them. Written as DNA, the CDR3 is TGTGCCAGCAGTGATGGGACTGCCGACACAGATACGCAGTATTTT. Its translation: CASSDGTADTDTQYF.

The rearrangement links TRBV3-1 (or the pseudogene TRBV3-2) to TRBJ2-7; 7 nucleotides match TRBD2. The CDR3 has 15 amino acids. Germline CDR1 and CDR2: LGHDT and YNNKEL (reference sequence). V lost 1 base to trimming and J lost 2 bases; unmatched junction nucleotides: 5. CDR3: CASSQVPGLAYEQYF. As DNA, the CDR3 is TGTGCCAGCAGCCAAGTCCCCGGACTAGCCTACGAGCAGTACTTC.

This clone was seen a few times. This chain joins TRBV19 and TRBJ1-5; the D is unclear. This CDR3 has 15 amino acids. CDR1 is LNHDA and CDR2 is SQIVND in the germline V gene (reference sequence). V gave up 5 bases and J gave up 0 bases, with 11 bases separating them. The DNA of the CDR3 is TGTGCCAGTAGTCACACCGGGATTAGCAATCAGCCCCAGCATTTT. Protein product: CASSHTGISNQPQHF.

The chain combines TRBV18 with TRBJ1-6, with TRBD1 matching over 9 bases. The V gene end was trimmed by 2 bases and the J gene end by 2 bases; junction bases not matched to a gene: 1. The CDR3 is 16 amino acids. In germline, CDR1 is KGHSH, CDR2 LQKENI. For the CDR3, the DNA is TGTGCCAGCTCACCAGGGACAGGGCCCTATAATTCACCCCTCCACTTT. Its translation is CASSPGTGPYNSPLHF.

The chain links TRBV6-5 to TRBJ1-1; D is undetermined. Germline V gene sequence: CDR1 MNHEY, CDR2 SVGAGI. This CDR3 region has 14 residues. V was shortened by 6 bases and J by 0 bases, with 11 bases between the two germline ends. CDR3 sequence: CASRAVNLNTEAFF. In DNA form, the CDR3 reads TGTGCCAGCAGGGCGGTCAACTTGAACACTGAAGCTTTCTTT.

A few counts support this clone. Here the CDR3 reads CASSLASGTSGYNEQFF. The CDR3 nucleotides read TGTGCCAGCAGCTTAGCTTCCGGGACTAGCGGTTACAATGAGCAGTTCTTC. The J gene is TRBJ2-1, the V gene TRBV7-6; 11 nucleotides align to TRBD2. Germline V CDR1 and CDR2: SGHVS, FNYEAQ. The CDR3 has 17 amino acids. V lost 0 bases to trimming and J lost 4 bases; unmatched junction nucleotides: 5.

The chain is built from TRBV29-1 and TRBJ2-7, with a possible D match to TRBD1 (6 bases). V was pared by 6 bases and J by 0 bases, with 12 bases between. The CDR3 is 13 amino acids. Germline lookup yields CDR1 SQVTM and CDR2 ANQGSEA. CDR3 DNA sequence: TGCAGCGTGGAGACAGGCGACTCCTACGAGCAGTACTTC. It yields the protein CSVETGDSYEQYF.

This clone was found once. The chain couples TRBV25-1 to TRBJ1-1; D not certain. With 5 bases removed from V and 5 bases from J, the gap between germline ends came to 21 bases. This CDR3 contains 16 residues. In germline, CDR1 is MGHDK, CDR2 SYGVNS. The CDR3 bases are TGTGCCAGCAGTTTCCCCGGTGACGCCACGGGGACTGAAGCTTTCTTT. Translation: CASSFPGDATGTEAFF.

This clone occurred a few times. CDR3 DNA: TGTGCCAGCAGTTTATTAGGCGGGAGCTACGAGCAGTACTTC. It codes for CASSLLGGSYEQYF. This sequence joins TRBV27 and TRBJ2-7; TRBD2 matches 7 bases. Trimming at V came to 1 base and at J to 3 bases, leaving 3 bases not matched to a gene. Germline CDR1 and CDR2: MNHEY and SMNVEV (reference sequence). The CDR3 length is 14 residues.

The chain is built from TRBV7-9 and TRBJ2-7; D is uncertain. This CDR3 region has 14 residues. V gave up 3 bases and J gave up 0 bases, with 9 bases separating them. Germline V lookup: CDR1 SEHNR, CDR2 FQNEAQ (reference sequence). CDR3 in amino acids: CASSFDMSSYEQYF. The CDR3, as DNA: TGTGCCAGCAGCTTCGACATGAGCTCCTACGAGCAGTACTTC. Looking up the rest from reference TRBV7-9 and TRBJ2-7 gives the full variable domain: DTGVSQNPRHKITKRGQNVTFRCDPISEHNRLYWYRQTLGQGPEFLTYFQNEAQLEKSRLLSDRFSAERPKGSFSTLEIQRTEQGDSAMYLCASSFDMSSYEQYFGPGTRLTVT.

The CDR3 sequence: CASSYGVGGSSYEQYF. In DNA form, the CDR3 reads TGTGCCAGCAGTTACGGAGTGGGGGGGAGCTCCTACGAGCAGTACTTC. The chain recombines TRBV6-5 with TRBJ2-7; 7 bases map to TRBD2. The CDR3 is made up of 16 amino acids. The ends lost 2 bases at V and 0 bases at J; junction bases unmatched: 7. The germline V gene encodes CDR1 MNHEY and CDR2 SVGAGI.